This section outlines one T cell receptor beta chain sequence together with its context. Primers: 60 V beta forward and 13 J beta reverse. Assay used: immunoSEQ multiplex PCR; TCRdb lists only in-frame clones, some missing. The sample yields more than 20,000 clones, around 79% seen once. The sample belongs to a study of glioma-infiltrating T cells after dendritic cell vaccination. Study-wide background: Patients received autologous tumor lysate-pulsed dendritic cell vaccination between about 2003 and 2013.

There are 14 residues in the CDR3. From germline, CDR1 is SGHAT and CDR2 FQNNGV. The V and J ends lost 2 bases and 4 bases respectively, with 11 bases between them. The chain combines TRBV11-2 with TRBJ1-1; D is unresolved. The sequence came from a human donor with glioblastoma. Specimen: blood, collected before dendritic cell vaccination. CDR3 residues: CASSLTNRGTEAFF. The CDR3 DNA reads as TGTGCCAGCAGCTTAACTAACCGAGGCACTGAAGCTTTCTTT.